The 12 T cell receptor beta chains below all came from one sample that was sequenced in a study of T cell repertoires in cytomegalovirus infection. No cognate antigen is known for these TCRs. TCRdb called the reads again in MiXCR, with one record for every CDR3 protein. The data contain 550,000 to 850,000 distinct CDR3 sequences, around 30% of them singletons. The specimen comprised cultured PBMCs, sampled from culture after CMV antigen stimulation. Receptors originate from a human donor in good health (CMV status not recorded). Some clones in this sample may be carry-over from other donors' samples.

This clonotype occurred many times. V and J are TRBV7-2 and TRBJ2-3; D is undetermined. V was cut by 1 base and J by 4 bases, with 3 bases left in between. From germline, CDR1 is SGHTA and CDR2 FQGNSA. This CDR3 comprises 12 residues. DNA for the CDR3: TGTGCCAGCAGCTTAGATGCAGATACGCAGTATTTT. As protein: CASSLDADTQYF.

The chain uses TRBV7-2 and TRBJ2-5; 10 bases are shared with TRBD2. This CDR3 contains 20 residues. V was clipped by 0 bases and J by 5 bases; unmatched bases: 18. Germline assignment: CDR1 SGHTA and CDR2 FQGNSA. The CDR3 loop reads CASSLAYPSWSSGSGETQYF. In DNA form, the CDR3 reads TGTGCCAGCAGCTTAGCGTACCCTTCATGGTCTAGCGGGAGTGGGGAGACCCAGTACTTC. Looking up the rest from reference TRBV7-2 and TRBJ2-5 gives the full variable domain: GAGVSQSPSNKVTEKGKDVELRCDPISGHTALYWYRQSLGQGLEFLIYFQGNSAPDKSGLPSDRFSAERTGGSVSTLTIQRTQQEDSAVYLCASSLAYPSWSSGSGETQYFGPGTRLLVL.

The V and J genes are TRBV7-2 and TRBJ1-1; D gene uncertain. CDR3 length: 15 amino acids. The V gene's germline CDR1 is SGHTA and CDR2 FQGNSA. V was shortened by 5 bases and J by 7 bases, with 20 bases between the two germline ends. CDR3 in DNA: TGTGCCAGCAGCATGGACGATCGGTGGGTCCTTGAAGCTTTCTTT. This translates into CASSMDDRWVLEAFF. The entire variable domain, with the rest obtained from reference TRBV7-2 and TRBJ1-1, is as follows: GAGVSQSPSNKVTEKGKDVELRCDPISGHTALYWYRQSLGQGLEFLIYFQGNSAPDKSGLPSDRFSAERTGGSVSTLTIQRTQQEDSAVYLCASSMDDRWVLEAFFGQGTRLTVV.

This clonotype appeared many times. V gene TRBV7-2 combines with J gene TRBJ2-5; 10 bases fit TRBD2. J was trimmed by 5 bases and V by 1 base; bases with no gene match: 7. The CDR3 sequence is 16 residues long. Germline values: CDR1 SGHTA, CDR2 FQGNSA. This CDR3 is CASSLVIAGGRETQYF. As DNA, the CDR3 is TGTGCCAGCAGCTTAGTAATAGCGGGAGGACGCGAGACCCAGTACTTC.

This clonotype was observed a few times. The rearrangement joins TRBV6-2 or TRBV6-3 to TRBJ2-3, with TRBD1 matching 10 bases. J was trimmed by 2 bases and V by 2 bases; bases with no gene match: 10. Per germline, CDR1 MNHEY and CDR2 SVGEGT. The length of the CDR3 is 18 residues. Here the CDR3 DNA reads TGTGCCAGCAGTTACCTGGGGCAGGGGACAGGGGACACAGATACGCAGTATTTT. Amino acids: CASSYLGQGTGDTDTQYF.

The chain employs TRBV28 and TRBJ1-1; D is ambiguous. The length of the CDR3 is 13 residues. Trimming stripped 6 bases from V and 5 bases from J, with 13 bases between. The germline V gene encodes CDR1 MDHEN and CDR2 SYDVKM. Here the CDR3 reads CASSRRWTTEAFF. The CDR3 bases are TGTGCCAGCAGCCGTCGATGGACGACTGAAGCTTTCTTT.

The CDR3 reads CAISEPGTQGGDEQYF. For the CDR3, the DNA is TGTGCCATCAGTGAGCCCGGGACCCAGGGAGGTGACGAGCAGTACTTC. The J gene is TRBJ2-7, the V gene TRBV10-3, with D tentatively TRBD2 (6 bases). Germline V CDR1 and CDR2: ENHRY, SYGVKD. The V and J ends lost 2 bases and 5 bases respectively, with 19 bases between them. The CDR3 runs to 16 residues.

There are many counts of this clonotype. The gene calls are TRBV7-2 and TRBJ2-5; 8 nucleotides line up with TRBD2. The germline V gene encodes CDR1 SGHTA and CDR2 FQGNSA. J gave up 5 bases and V 0 bases, and 11 bases lay outside the gene matches. The CDR3 extends over 17 amino acids. CDR3 protein: CASSLAFFSGGMETQYF. For the CDR3, the DNA is TGTGCCAGCAGCTTAGCGTTTTTCAGCGGGGGCATGGAGACCCAGTACTTC. The full variable domain, with the rest looked up from reference TRBV7-2 and TRBJ2-5, is GAGVSQSPSNKVTEKGKDVELRCDPISGHTALYWYRQSLGQGLEFLIYFQGNSAPDKSGLPSDRFSAERTGGSVSTLTIQRTQQEDSAVYLCASSLAFFSGGMETQYFGPGTRLLVL.

This rearrangement joins TRBV4-1 to TRBJ2-1; the D gene is possibly TRBD1 (5 bases). Trimming cost V 4 bases and J 1 base, with 14 bases left between them. Germline CDR1 and CDR2: MGHRA and YSYEKL. The CDR3 sequence is 16 residues long. CDR3 sequence reads: CASSLGVPLSYNEQFF. Written as DNA, the CDR3 is TGCGCCAGCAGCCTAGGGGTTCCCTTATCCTACAATGAGCAGTTCTTC.

The chain carries TRBV7-2 and TRBJ2-3; maybe TRBD2 (7 bases). The ends were cut back, 6 bases at V and 5 bases at J, with 18 bases in the middle. Germline-derived CDR1 and CDR2 are SGHTA and FQGNSA. This CDR3 has 15 residues. CDR3 sequence (DNA): TGTGCCAGCAGGGGGGGGGGGGGCAAGGGAGATACGCAGTATTTT. It specifies CASRGGGGKGDTQYF.

This chain joins TRBV6-2 or TRBV6-3 and TRBJ1-1, with 8 positions matching TRBD1. This CDR3 has 14 amino acids. Germline CDR1 is MNHEY and CDR2 is SVGEGT. V lost 2 bases, J lost 4 bases, and 3 bases stayed unmatched. The CDR3 DNA sequence: TGTGCCAGCAGTTACCAACAGGGGGGCACTGAAGCTTTCTTT. It encodes CASSYQQGGTEAFF.

The chain couples TRBV20-1 to TRBJ2-1; 8 bases fit TRBD2. V shed 6 bases and J 7 bases; nucleotides not matched to a gene: 8. From germline, CDR1 is DFQATT and CDR2 SNEGSKA (reference sequence). This CDR3 has 13 residues. CDR3 amino acids: CSAYGLARNEQFF. CDR3 DNA: TGCAGTGCGTACGGACTAGCCAGGAATGAGCAGTTCTTC.